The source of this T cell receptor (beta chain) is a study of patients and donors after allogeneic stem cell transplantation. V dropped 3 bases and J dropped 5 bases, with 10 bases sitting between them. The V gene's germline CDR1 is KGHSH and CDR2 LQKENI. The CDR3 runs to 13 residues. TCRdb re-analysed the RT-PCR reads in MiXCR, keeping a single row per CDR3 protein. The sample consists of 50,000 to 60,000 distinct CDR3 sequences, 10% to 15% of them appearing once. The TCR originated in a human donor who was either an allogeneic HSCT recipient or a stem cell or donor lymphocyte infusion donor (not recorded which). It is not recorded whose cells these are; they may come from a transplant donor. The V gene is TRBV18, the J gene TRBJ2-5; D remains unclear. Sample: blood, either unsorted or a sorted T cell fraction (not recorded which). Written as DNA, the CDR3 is TGTGCCAGCTCACCCCCTACTCGCGAGACCCAGTACTTC. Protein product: CASSPPTRETQYF.